This is a list of T cell receptor beta chains from one sample in a study of blood T cells in healthy people across ages. Using its own MiXCR run on the 5' RACE reads, TCRdb lists one record per CDR3 protein. The sample gives some 1.1 million distinct CDR3 sequences, roughly two fifths of which show up once; 10% to 15% is in the top ten. The specimen was blood. These receptors all come from a man between 18 and 29 years old in good health. Both conserved end residues are part of each CDR3. The order of the fields is V gene, CDR3 length, CDR3 protein.

V: TRBV20-1
length: 13
CDR3: CSTSQGLGGGYTF

V: TRBV2
length: 14
CDR3: CASVPGQGTYEQYF

V: TRBV14
length: 17
CDR3: CASSQGPQTDGPYEQYF

V: TRBV6-2/TRBV6-3
length: 12
CDR3: CASTLSEEGYTF

V: TRBV6-8
length: 12
CDR3: CASSPKGETQYF

V: TRBV9
length: 13
CDR3: CASSGDKNTEAFF

V: TRBV20-1
length: 16
CDR3: CSARDKGQGRATEAFF

V: TRBV25-1
length: 15
CDR3: CASSEGGNWHQPQHF

V: TRBV2
length: 13
CDR3: CASTWQVDTEAFF

V: TRBV4-1
length: 15
CDR3: CASSVRGTLNQPQHF

V: TRBV9
length: 15
CDR3: CASSASGGFGYGYTF

V: TRBV27
length: 15
CDR3: CASSSTGHFLYGYTF

V: TRBV18
length: 16
CDR3: CASSPVTGRGPDTQYF

V: TRBV7-9
length: 14
CDR3: CASSLTIRAYEQYF

V: TRBV12-5
length: 13
CDR3: CASGPRGSYEQYF

V: TRBV30
length: 13
CDR3: CAWNEGTFETQYF

V: TRBV9
length: 13
CDR3: CASSPGHPYEQYF